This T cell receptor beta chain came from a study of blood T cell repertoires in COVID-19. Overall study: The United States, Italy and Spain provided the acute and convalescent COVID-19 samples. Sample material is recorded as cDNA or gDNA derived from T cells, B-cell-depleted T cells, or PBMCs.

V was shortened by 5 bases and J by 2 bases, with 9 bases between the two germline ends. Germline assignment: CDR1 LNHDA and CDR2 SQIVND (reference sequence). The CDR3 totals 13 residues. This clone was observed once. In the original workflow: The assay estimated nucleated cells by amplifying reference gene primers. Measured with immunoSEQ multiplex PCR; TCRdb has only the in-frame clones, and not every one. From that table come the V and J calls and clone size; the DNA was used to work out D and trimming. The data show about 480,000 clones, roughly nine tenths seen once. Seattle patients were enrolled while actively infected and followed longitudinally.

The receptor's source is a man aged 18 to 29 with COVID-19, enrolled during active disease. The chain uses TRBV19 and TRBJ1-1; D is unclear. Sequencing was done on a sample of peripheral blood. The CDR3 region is CASSFTANTEAFF. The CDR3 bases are TGTGCCAGTAGTTTTACAGCTAACACTGAAGCTTTCTTT.